This T cell receptor (beta chain) came from a study of response to subunit inactivated influenza vaccine. Findings of the study overall: Each seasonal flu vaccination may recruit only limited new T cells, authors suggested.

TCRdb independently ran MiXCR on the RT-PCR reads; one entry per CDR3 protein. The data hold approximately 480,000 distinct CDR3 sequences, with about 10% observed a single time. V was shortened by 6 bases and J by 0 bases, with 15 bases between the two germline ends. CDR1 and CDR2 (germline): DFQATT, SNEGSKA (reference sequence). The CDR3 consists of 15 residues. This clonotype was counted a few times. Antigen specificity is unknown. This chain connects TRBV20-1 to TRBJ2-1; possible D gene TRBD1, 6 bases. The TCR sequence derives from a man aged 50-60 years who received an inactivated influenza vaccine. Here the sequenced sample was PBMCs from blood, taken around seven weeks after vaccination. The CDR3 bases are TGCAGTGCCCGGTGGGCGGACAGCTCCTACAATGAGCAGTTCTTC. Translating it yields CSARWADSSYNEQFF.